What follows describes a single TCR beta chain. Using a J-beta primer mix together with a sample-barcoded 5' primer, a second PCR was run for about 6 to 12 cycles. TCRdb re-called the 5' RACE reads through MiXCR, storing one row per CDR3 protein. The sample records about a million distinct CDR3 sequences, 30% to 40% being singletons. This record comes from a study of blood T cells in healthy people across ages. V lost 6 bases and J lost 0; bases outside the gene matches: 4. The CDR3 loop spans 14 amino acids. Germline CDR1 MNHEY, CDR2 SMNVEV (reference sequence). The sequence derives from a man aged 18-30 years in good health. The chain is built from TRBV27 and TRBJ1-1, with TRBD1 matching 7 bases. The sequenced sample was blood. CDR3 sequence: CASRGTAMNTEAFF. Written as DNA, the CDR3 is TGTGCCAGCAGAGGGACAGCCATGAACACTGAAGCTTTCTTT.